The rows below give T cell receptor beta chains drawn from one sample of a study of cytomegalovirus exposure and HLA in healthy donors. Clones were read by immunoSEQ multiplex PCR, and TCRdb kept only the in-frame ones, dropping some. The sample yields roughly 150,000 clones, 75% to 85% seen once. Source material: PBMCs. These receptors were obtained from a woman aged 35 to 49 in good health and CMV-seropositive. Both conserved end residues are part of each CDR3. D genes are given only for firm matches. Expanded clones get a size class; other rows say once, few or many, or leave the size out.

J gene | D gene | V gene | clone size | CDR3 DNA | CDR3 protein
TRBJ1-2 | - | TRBV28 | - | TGTGCCAGCAGCGCTCGAACCGGGACTACACTCGGAAACTATGGCTACACCTTC | CASSARTGTTLGNYGYTF
TRBJ2-1 | - | TRBV7-3 | - | TGTGCCGGCTCTACTGAGGGCGGACCCACCTACAATGAGCAGTTCTTC | CAGSTEGGPTYNEQFF
TRBJ2-4 | TRBD2 | TRBV13 | - | TGTGCCAGCAGCTTACGCGGGAGGGGAGAAAACATTCAGTACTTC | CASSLRGRGENIQYF
TRBJ2-1 | TRBD1 | TRBV6-5 | - | TGTGCCAGCAGCCCGGGACAGAGCTCCTACAATGAGCAGTTCTTC | CASSPGQSSYNEQFF
TRBJ1-5 | - | TRBV9 | - | TGTGCCAGCAGCGTAGATGGGCAGGGGAGACAGCCCCAGCATTTT | CASSVDGQGRQPQHF
TRBJ2-7 | - | TRBV21-1 | - | TGTGCCAGCAGCAAAGGCAGGGTTGGGGTGCGAGCTAACCCCGAGGACGGCTACGAGCAGTACTTC | CASSKGRVGVRANPEDGYEQYF
TRBJ1-5 | - | TRBV6-1 | - | TGTGCCAGCAGTGAAGTATGGGGCACGAATCAGCCCCAGCATTTT | CASSEVWGTNQPQHF
TRBJ1-2 | TRBD1 | TRBV2 | - | TGTGCCAGCATCAGACAGGGGGTTGGTGGCTACACCTTC | CASIRQGVGGYTF
TRBJ1-2 | TRBD1 | TRBV28 | - | TGTGCCAGCAGTTTCGGGGACAGGGGAAGAGACTACACCTTC | CASSFGDRGRDYTF
TRBJ1-1 | - | TRBV19 | once | TGTGCCAGTAGTTTGATTTGGAGCACTGAAGCTTTCTTT | CASSLIWSTEAFF
TRBJ2-7 | - | TRBV7-9 | - | TGTTCCAGCAGCCCGGACTTCTACGAGCAGTACTTC | CSSSPDFYEQYF
TRBJ2-7 | - | TRBV19 | - | TGTGCCAGTAGTCCTAGGGGTCAGGGCTACGAGCAGTACTTC | CASSPRGQGYEQYF
TRBJ1-2 | TRBD1 | TRBV6-5 | few | TGTGCCAGCAGTTACTCTACAGGGGGAATTGGCTACACCTTC | CASSYSTGGIGYTF
TRBJ1-2 | TRBD1 | TRBV7-2 | - | TGTGCCAGCAGCCGAGGACACGGGACAGGGGACTATGGCTACACCTTC | CASSRGHGTGDYGYTF
TRBJ2-3 | TRBD2 | TRBV11-3 | - | TGTGCCAGCAGCCCAAGACTAGCGGGAGTGTCAGATACGCAGTATTTT | CASSPRLAGVSDTQYF
TRBJ1-1 | - | TRBV7-3 | - | TGTGCCAGCAGTACCGGGATGAACACTGAAGCTTTCTTT | CASSTGMNTEAFF
TRBJ2-5 | - | TRBV7-3 | - | TGTGCCAGCAGCCTACAGGGACGAGAGACCCAGTACTTC | CASSLQGRETQYF
TRBJ2-1 | TRBD1 | TRBV4-1 | - | TGCGCCAGCAGCTCCCAGGACAGGAACAATGAGCAGTTCTTC | CASSSQDRNNEQFF
TRBJ2-1 | - | TRBV30 | - | TGTGCCTGGAGTCCAGCCTGGAGCGCTAGCTCCTACAATGAGCAGTTCTTC | CAWSPAWSASSYNEQFF
TRBJ2-1 | - | TRBV6-1 | - | TGTGCCAGCAGTGACTTCCTTACAGCCGAACGACAGTTCTTC | CASSDFLTAERQFF
TRBJ2-1 | - | TRBV27 | - | TGTGCCAGCAGCTCACAGGCCGGGGGCTACAATGAGCAGTTCTTC | CASSSQAGGYNEQFF
TRBJ2-7 | - | TRBV6-1 | few | TGTGCCAGCACCCCTAGGCTCGGGGACACCTACGAGCAGTACTTC | CASTPRLGDTYEQYF
TRBJ2-5 | - | TRBV6-1 | - | TGTGCCAGCAGCGGTCCCGGGTCCCTCCAAGAGACCCAGTACTTC | CASSGPGSLQETQYF
TRBJ1-1 | - | TRBV6-5 | - | TGTGCCACCTTAATGAACACTGAAGCTTTCTTT | CATLMNTEAFF
TRBJ2-5 | - | TRBV5-1 | - | TGCGCCAGCAGCTTGGGGGAGAAGGAGACCCAGTACTTC | CASSLGEKETQYF
TRBJ1-3 | - | TRBV6-1 | - | TGTGCCAGCAGTAGGGGACCGGGAGTTGGAAACACCATATATTTT | CASSRGPGVGNTIYF
TRBJ2-7 | - | TRBV4-1 | - | TGCGCCAGCAGCCAAGATTCGCGGCCCGGAACCTACGAGCAGTACTTC | CASSQDSRPGTYEQYF
TRBJ1-1 | TRBD1 | TRBV28 | - | TGTGCCAGCAGTGCAGGGGGGCTAGCAGCTGAAGCTTTCTTT | CASSAGGLAAEAFF
TRBJ1-2 | TRBD1 | TRBV19 | - | TGTGCCAGTACCCCCACAGGGGCAGGTGGCTACACCTTC | CASTPTGAGGYTF
TRBJ1-1 | TRBD1 | TRBV7-9 | - | TGTGCCAGCAGTTCCGGGACAGGAGAAGCTTTCTTT | CASSSGTGEAFF
TRBJ2-1 | TRBD2 | TRBV5-1 | - | TGCGCCAGCAGCCGACTAGCGGGAAGATCCTACAATGAGCAGTTCTTC | CASSRLAGRSYNEQFF
TRBJ2-5 | TRBD2 | TRBV5-4 | - | TGTGCCAGCAGCTTGGGGGGGAGCGGGAACCAAGAGACCCAGTACTTC | CASSLGGSGNQETQYF
TRBJ2-1 | TRBD1 | TRBV7-8 | once | TGTGCCAGCAGCTTCCCGGGACAGGAGTACAATGAGCAGTTCTTC | CASSFPGQEYNEQFF
TRBJ1-1 | TRBD1 | TRBV6-5 | few | TGTGCCAGCTCCTGGGACAGGGGAGTTGGTGAAGCTTTCTTT | CASSWDRGVGEAFF
TRBJ2-7 | - | TRBV12-1 | - | TGTGCCGGACACGGGACTCTCCTGGGCGAGCAGTACTTC | CAGHGTLLGEQYF
TRBJ1-1 | - | TRBV10-2 | - | TGCGCCAGCAGAGGACGGGGGAGCACTGAAGCTTTCTTT | CASRGRGSTEAFF
TRBJ1-1 | - | TRBV9 | - | TGTGCCAGCAGCGTCCTCTCTACTGACACTGAAGCTTTCTTT | CASSVLSTDTEAFF
TRBJ2-5 | - | TRBV11-2 | - | TGTGCCAGCAGCTCCGGGGAGACCCAGTACTTC | CASSSGETQYF
TRBJ1-2 | - | TRBV6-5 | few | TGTGCCAGCCGGGGGACCGCTCGGAACTATGGCTACACCTTC | CASRGTARNYGYTF
TRBJ2-7 | TRBD2 | TRBV2 | - | TGTGCCAGTTTAAGCGGGGGCAGCTCCTACGAGCAGTACTTC | CASLSGGSSYEQYF
TRBJ2-2 | - | TRBV7-9 | - | TGTGCCAGCAGCTTCTGGGGAGGCTCTAACACCGGGGAGCTGTTTTTT | CASSFWGGSNTGELFF